This T cell receptor (beta chain) was obtained from a study of long-term antiretroviral therapy in people with HIV. Points from the study as a whole: The repertoire was dominated at all time points by clones expanded before ART. Sampling of blood ran from 2004 to 2017, and older ART regimens were possibly in use.

Researchers ran immunoSEQ v3.0 at survey level. Sequenced by immunoSEQ multiplex PCR; TCRdb stores in-frame clones only, minus some. The sample consists of about 43,000 clones, around nine tenths of them appearing once. The CDR3 loop spans 14 amino acids. V was clipped by 0 bases and J by 6 bases; unmatched bases: 5. Per germline, CDR1 SGHNT and CDR2 YYREEE (reference sequence). Note on this clone: Its antigen is still unknown.

This chain uses TRBV5-4 with TRBJ1-2, with TRBD1 identical over 7 bases. The material was unsorted PBMCs, obtained 0.1 years before starting antiretroviral therapy. The clonotype comes from a woman between 45 and 65 years old with HIV. CDR3 nucleotides: TGTGCCAGCAGCTTGGAAAACAGGGGAAATGGCTACACCTTC. Protein sequence: CASSLENRGNGYTF.